These 26 T cell receptor beta chains originate from one sample sequenced in a study of blood T cells in healthy people across ages. For the second PCR, which ran for roughly 6 to 12 cycles, a sample-barcoded 5' primer and a J-beta primer mix were used. MiXCR was run by TCRdb on the 5' RACE reads, yielding one entry per CDR3 protein. The table shows some 780,000 distinct CDR3 sequences, with about 61% occurring only once. Specimen: blood. The receptors come from a man aged 40-49 years in good health.

This chain links TRBV12-1 with TRBJ2-1; the table's D gene call, TRBD1, was not cross checked with the DNA. TRBV12-1 represents a pseudogene. The CDR3 runs 16 residues. Written as DNA, the CDR3 is TGTGCCAGCAGCTTCAGGGGGTTACCTGCTGACAATGAGCAGTTCTTC. Its protein is CASSFRGLPADNEQFF.

This clonotype was seen more than once but under ten times. This chain connects TRBV7-9 to TRBJ2-7; tentative D call: TRBD1 (6 bases). The tail of the sequence fits TRBJ2-5 better, so the J call may be wrong. This CDR3 is 16 amino acids long. Germline CDR1 reads SEHNR; CDR2 reads FQNEAQ (reference sequence). This CDR3 reads CASSLRSGLGAETQYF. For the CDR3, the DNA is TGTGCCAGCAGCTTACGGTCAGGGCTGGGGGCGGAGACCCAGTACTTC.

This clonotype showed up just once. The V call is TRBV28, the J call TRBJ1-2, with TRBD1 matching over 9 bases. The CDR3 has 14 amino acids. V shed 6 bases and J 4 bases; nucleotides not matched to a gene: 6. Germline CDR1 MDHEN, CDR2 SYDVKM. CDR3 in DNA: TGTGCCAGCAGAGCCTGGGACAGGGTCTATGGCTACACCTTC. Translating gives CASRAWDRVYGYTF.

This sequence joins TRBV4-3 and TRBJ1-5; D remains unclear. This CDR3 has 14 amino acids. Germline V CDR1 and CDR2: LGHNA, YSLEER. Trimming shortened V by 0 bases and J by 5 bases, and 8 bases separated the two germline ends. The CDR3 sequence: CASSQDEGHQPQHF. CDR3 nucleotide sequence: TGCGCCAGCAGCCAAGATGAGGGCCATCAGCCCCAGCATTTT.

Note on this clonotype: A read error may explain this, as a much larger clone is one base away. The chain employs TRBV5-5 and TRBJ2-3, with unresolved D. In germline, CDR1 is SGHKS, CDR2 YYEKEE (reference sequence). This CDR3 has 12 residues. V gave up 6 bases and J gave up 5 bases, with 10 bases separating them. The CDR3 region is CASILTGDTQYF. DNA of the CDR3: TGTGCCAGCATCTTAACCGGAGATACGCAGTATTTT.

This chain joins TRBV5-5 and TRBJ1-5, with a tentative D call TRBD1 (5 bases). The CDR3 covers 16 residues. Germline V gene sequence: CDR1 SGHKS, CDR2 YYEKEE (reference sequence). Trimming cost V 2 bases and J 10 bases, with 22 bases left between them. CDR3 protein: CASSFGADPSQRPQHF. CDR3 in DNA: TGTGCCAGCAGCTTTGGGGCAGATCCCTCGCAGCGTCCCCAGCATTTT.

This clonotype has a single count. The J gene is TRBJ2-1, the V gene TRBV11-2; 13 bases are shared with TRBD2. Germline CDR1 and CDR2: SGHAT and FQNNGV. This CDR3 comprises 16 residues. V shed 0 bases, J shed 8 bases, and the junction held 4 bases outside the gene matches. CDR3 region: CASSLELAGGRYEQFF. Written as DNA, the CDR3 is TGTGCCAGCAGCTTAGAACTAGCGGGGGGGCGGTATGAGCAGTTCTTC. The variable domain in full, completed from reference TRBV11-2 and TRBJ2-1, reads EAGVAQSPRYKIIEKRQSVAFWCNPISGHATLYWYQQILGQGPKLLIQFQNNGVVDDSQLPKDRFSAERLKGVDSTLKIQPAKLEDSAVYLCASSLELAGGRYEQFFGPGTRLTVL.

The CDR3 bases are TGTGCCAGCAGTGAATATACTAGCGGGTTGGAGGAGACCCAGTACTTC. Amino acid sequence: CASSEYTSGLEETQYF. The chain couples TRBV25-1 to TRBJ2-5, with TRBD2 matching over 9 bases. CDR3 length: 16 amino acids. Germline CDR1 MGHDK, CDR2 SYGVNS. V was pared by 0 bases and J by 5 bases, with 7 bases of the junction left unmatched.

The chain couples TRBV7-2 to TRBJ1-2, with a tentative D call TRBD1 (5 bases). Trimming took 1 base from V and 8 from J, leaving 17 bases between them. The CDR3 runs to 15 residues. The germline gives CDR1 SGHTA, CDR2 FQGNSA. The CDR3 loop reads CASSLDPRGVGGYTF. The CDR3 coding sequence is TGTGCCAGCAGCTTAGATCCGAGGGGCGTTGGGGGCTACACCTTC. Supplemented by reference TRBV7-2 and TRBJ1-2, the full variable domain reads GAGVSQSPSNKVTEKGKDVELRCDPISGHTALYWYRQSLGQGLEFLIYFQGNSAPDKSGLPSDRFSAERTGGSVSTLTIQRTQQEDSAVYLCASSLDPRGVGGYTFGSGTRLTVV.

The chain combines TRBV4-2 with TRBJ2-5, with D perhaps being TRBD1 or TRBD2 (6 bases each). CDR1 is LGHNA and CDR2 is YNFKEQ in the germline V gene. V was trimmed by 1 base and J by 1 base, leaving 13 bases between them. This CDR3 contains 16 residues. The CDR3 here is CASSQVNRGLQETQYF. In DNA, the CDR3 is TGTGCCAGCAGCCAAGTTAATCGGGGGCTCCAAGAGACCCAGTACTTC.

The rearrangement joins TRBV7-3 to TRBJ2-5; tentatively, D is TRBD2 (6 bases). V was cut by 5 bases and J by 1 base, with 17 bases left in between. Looked up from germline, CDR1 is SGHTA and CDR2 is FQGTGA. CDR3 length: 16 residues. The CDR3: CASSQGAGRSQETQYF. CDR3 nucleotide sequence: TGTGCCAGCAGCCAGGGCGCCGGGAGAAGCCAAGAGACCCAGTACTTC.

The chain links TRBV7-3 to TRBJ2-6, with 7 bases matching TRBD1. The V gene's germline CDR1 is SGHTA and CDR2 FQGTGA. This CDR3 has 14 amino acids. The V gene end was trimmed by 7 bases and the J gene end by 2 bases; junction bases not matched to a gene: 2. In DNA, the CDR3 is TGTGCCAGCACGAGGGGGCCTGGGGCCAACGTCCTGACTTTC. Residues: CASTRGPGANVLTF.

This clonotype was seen only a few times. The chain couples TRBV9 to TRBJ2-7; D may be TRBD1 or TRBD2 (5 bases each). This CDR3 region has 12 residues. V was pared by 8 bases and J by 7 bases, with 16 bases between. The V gene's germline CDR1 is SGDLS and CDR2 YYNGEE. The DNA for the CDR3 is TGTGCCAGTGCCGGGACCAAGAGGGAGCAGTACTTC. This codes for CASAGTKREQYF.

This chain links TRBV29-1 with TRBJ2-3; D is unresolved. CDR3 length: 13 amino acids. V was trimmed by 8 bases and J by 2 bases, leaving 14 bases between them. The germline V gene encodes CDR1 SQVTM and CDR2 ANQGSEA. The CDR3 spells CSTTGKITDTQYF. The CDR3 DNA sequence: TGCAGCACGACTGGGAAAATCACAGATACGCAGTATTTT.

The rearrangement joins TRBV20-1 to TRBJ2-1, with 13 bases matching TRBD2. V shed 5 bases, J shed 10 bases, and the junction held 14 bases outside the gene matches. CDR3 size: 16 residues. Germline lookup yields CDR1 DFQATT and CDR2 SNEGSKA (reference sequence). In DNA, the CDR3 is TGCAGTGCTCCCAAAACGGGACTAGCGGGATGGCGGGAGCAGTTCTTC. Protein sequence: CSAPKTGLAGWREQFF.

The V gene is TRBV3-1, the J gene TRBJ2-3; 9 bases align to TRBD2. This CDR3 is built from 14 residues. V dropped 5 bases and J dropped 4; count of bases not matched to a gene: 4. From germline, CDR1 is LGHDT and CDR2 YNNKEL (reference sequence). CDR3 protein: CASSAASGADTQYF. The CDR3, as DNA: TGTGCCAGCAGCGCCGCTAGCGGGGCAGATACGCAGTATTTT.

The chain employs TRBV27 and TRBJ2-1; 10 positions agree with TRBD2. This CDR3 comprises 16 residues. Germline V gene sequence: CDR1 MNHEY, CDR2 SMNVEV (reference sequence). V dropped 5 bases and J dropped 7; count of bases not matched to a gene: 11. In nucleotides, the CDR3 is TGTGCCAGCAGTGGAGCGGGAGGGAGCTTCGGTAATGAGCAGTTCTTC. Its protein product is CASSGAGGSFGNEQFF.

V gene TRBV9 combines with J gene TRBJ2-3; D is uncertain. V was pared by 2 bases and J by 6 bases, with 10 bases between. This CDR3 region has 13 residues. From germline, CDR1 is SGDLS and CDR2 YYNGEE. Written as DNA, the CDR3 is TGTGCCAGCAGCGTCTTATTACGGGATACGCAGTATTTT. Translated, it gives CASSVLLRDTQYF. The complete variable domain, with remaining parts taken from reference TRBV9 and TRBJ2-3, reads DSGVTQTPKHLITATGQRVTLRCSPRSGDLSVYWYQQSLDQGLQFLIQYYNGEERAKGNILERFSAQQFPDLHSELNLSSLELGDSALYFCASSVLLRDTQYFGPGTRLTVL.

The J gene is TRBJ1-2, the V gene TRBV11-1, with a tentative D call TRBD1 (5 bases). The CDR3 totals 14 residues. Germline V lookup: CDR1 SGHAT, CDR2 FQDESV (reference sequence). Trimming removed 4 bases from V and 4 bases from J, with 13 bases in between. CDR3 DNA: TGTGCCAGCAGCTCTGACAGCCGAGGCTATGGCTACACCTTC. It is translated as CASSSDSRGYGYTF.

In its sample, this clonotype was seen a few times. The rearrangement uses TRBV18 and TRBJ2-7, with no clear D. This CDR3 is built from 14 residues. The V and J ends lost 5 bases and 2 bases respectively, with 13 bases between them. The germline V gene encodes CDR1 KGHSH and CDR2 LQKENI. This CDR3 reads CASSEGPEAYEQYF. The CDR3 DNA is TGTGCCAGCTCAGAAGGACCAGAAGCCTACGAGCAGTACTTC.

CDR3 DNA sequence: TGTGCCAGCAGCTTATTCGCCGGGAGGAACACCGGGGAGCTGTTTTTT. Protein product: CASSLFAGRNTGELFF. The chain uses TRBV7-8 and TRBJ2-2; TRBD2 is a possible D gene (6 bases). CDR1 is SGHVS, CDR2 FQNEAQ, per germline. CDR3 size: 16 residues. Trimming removed 2 bases at V and 1 base at J, with 11 bases between.

As concerns this clonotype: An end of the junction differs from the germline gene, which may be a read error. The chain carries TRBV2 and TRBJ1-6; D is possibly TRBD1 (5 bases). The CDR3 covers 12 residues. Germline loops: CDR1 SNHLY, CDR2 FYNNEI. CDR3 DNA sequence: TGTGCCAGCTTACAGGAAAATTCATCCCTCCACTTT. This translates into CASLQENSSLHF. The full variable domain, completed using reference TRBV2 and TRBJ1-6, is EPEVTQTPSHQVTQMGQEVILRCVPISNHLYFYWYRQILGQKVEFLVSFYNNEISEKSEIFDDQFSVERPDGSNFTLKIRSTKLEDSAMYFCASLQENSSLHFGNGTRLTVT.

The genes are TRBV9 and TRBJ2-4; D perhaps matches TRBD1 (6 bases). Germline CDR1 SGDLS, CDR2 YYNGEE. V lost 0 bases to trimming and J lost 8 bases, with 15 bases between them. There are 15 residues in the CDR3. The CDR3 DNA reads TGTGCCAGCAGCGTAGCAGCGCAGGGGTTGGACATTCAGTACTTC. It translates to CASSVAAQGLDIQYF.

This clonotype was detected only a few times. J is TRBJ2-5 and V is TRBV7-9; TRBD2 aligns across 11 bases. The V segment lost 8 bases and the J segment 2 bases; nucleotides outside the gene matches: 4. Germline values: CDR1 SEHNR, CDR2 FQNEAQ (reference sequence). The CDR3 runs to 14 residues. This CDR3 is CASSTSGAQETQYF. CDR3 sequence (DNA): TGTGCCAGCTCGACTAGCGGGGCGCAAGAGACCCAGTACTTC.

V usage is TRBV15 and J usage is TRBJ2-5; possibly TRBD1 for D (5 bases). In germline, CDR1 is LNHNV, CDR2 YYDKDF (reference sequence). Trimming cost V 7 bases and J 4 bases, with 22 bases left between them. CDR3 length: 16 residues. CDR3 sequence: CATIKPPILRGETQYF. CDR3 DNA: TGTGCCACCATCAAACCCCCGATCCTAAGGGGAGAGACCCAGTACTTC.

The V gene is TRBV28, the J gene TRBJ2-7; 8 bases are a match to TRBD1. V dropped 0 bases and J dropped 5; count of bases not matched to a gene: 3. The CDR3 is 14 amino acids. Per the germline V gene, CDR1 is MDHEN and CDR2 is SYDVKM. CDR3 residues: CASSLWQGADEQYF. In DNA form, the CDR3 reads TGTGCCAGCAGTTTATGGCAGGGGGCGGACGAGCAGTACTTC.